These 28 T cell receptor beta chains were sequenced from one sample in a study of OX40 agonist ivuxolimab in advanced cancers. Generated by immunoSEQ multiplex PCR, the TCRdb table keeps only in-frame clones and is missing some. The table shows roughly 67,000 clones, with roughly 82% occurring only once. The material was CD4+ or CD8+ T cells sorted from blood, obtained in a trial of the OX40 agonist ivuxolimab. The receptors shown here come from an adult with an advanced solid tumor such as melanoma, head and neck, liver or kidney cancer.

V and J are TRBV25-1 and TRBJ2-3; either TRBD1 or TRBD2 may supply D (6 bases each). Trimming left V 5 bases short and J 2 bases short, with 17 bases between. The length of the CDR3 is 16 residues. The germline CDR1 and CDR2 sequences are MGHDK and SYGVNS. CDR3 protein: CASSPSRGLVTDTQYF. For the CDR3, the DNA is TGTGCCAGCAGTCCAAGCCGGGGGCTCGTCACAGATACGCAGTATTTT.

The chain uses TRBV5-6 and TRBJ2-1; 9 bases match TRBD2. The CDR3 sequence is 15 residues long. Looked up from germline, CDR1 is SGHDT and CDR2 is YYEEEE. V was clipped by 10 bases and J by 10 bases; unmatched bases: 18. The chain's CDR3 is CASRWASGAFGEQFF. The CDR3 DNA sequence: TGTGCCTCCCGGTGGGCTAGCGGGGCGTTCGGGGAGCAGTTCTTC.

The V and J genes are TRBV29-1 and TRBJ1-2; maybe TRBD1 (5 bases). Germline V gives CDR1 SQVTM, CDR2 ANQGSEA. The V end lost 4 bases, the J end lost 4 bases, and 13 bases lay between the germline ends. This CDR3 region has 13 residues. The CDR3 DNA follows: TGCAGCGTTGCGGGGGGTCTAATCTATGGCTACACCTTC. Translating it yields CSVAGGLIYGYTF.

The V gene is TRBV15, the J gene TRBJ2-7, with 9 bases aligning to TRBD1. The V gene's germline CDR1 is LNHNV and CDR2 YYDKDF (reference sequence). The length of the CDR3 is 15 residues. J was trimmed by 1 base and V by 3 bases; bases with no gene match: 4. CDR3 DNA: TGTGCCACCAGCAGCCCGGGACAGGGATCCTACGAGCAGTACGTC. It yields the protein CATSSPGQGSYEQYV.

This clone occurred once. The J gene is TRBJ2-1, the V gene TRBV7-8; no clear D. Per the germline V gene, CDR1 is SGHVS and CDR2 is FQNEAQ. V lost 4 bases and J 2 bases, leaving 6 bases between the germline ends. The CDR3 is 13 amino acids. CDR3 sequence: CASSSPTYNEQFF. The CDR3 DNA reads as TGTGCCAGCAGCTCACCTACCTACAATGAGCAGTTCTTC.

The V call is TRBV28, the J call TRBJ1-2; a weak D match, TRBD1 (6 bases). The V end lost 5 bases, the J end lost 4 bases, and 17 bases lay between the germline ends. The CDR3 sequence is 15 residues long. Germline-derived CDR1 and CDR2 are MDHEN and SYDVKM. The CDR3 here is CASSLLQGAGYGYTF. As DNA, the CDR3 is TGTGCCAGCAGTCTATTACAGGGTGCGGGCTATGGCTACACCTTC.

The chain is built from TRBV2 and TRBJ2-7, with D uncertain. Germline CDR1 SNHLY, CDR2 FYNNEI. CDR3 size: 13 residues. Trimming pared 7 bases from V and 3 bases from J, leaving 13 bases between. The CDR3 DNA reads as TGTGCCAGCATAGACGGTAGGGACTACGAGCAGTACTTC. It is translated as CASIDGRDYEQYF.

The CDR3 DNA follows: TGTGCCAGCTCACCACAAATCGAGCGGCAGCTTGAAGCTTTCTTT. It specifies CASSPQIERQLEAFF. The chain couples TRBV18 to TRBJ1-1, with no clear D. Germline V lookup: CDR1 KGHSH, CDR2 LQKENI. CDR3 length: 15 amino acids. The germline V and J ends were trimmed by 1 base and 7 bases, with 16 bases remaining between them. The entire variable domain, with the rest obtained from reference TRBV18 and TRBJ1-1, is as follows: NAGVMQNPRHLVRRRGQEARLRCSPMKGHSHVYWYRQLPEEGLKFMVYLQKENIIDESGMPKERFSAEFPKEGPSILRIQQVVRGDSAAYFCASSPQIERQLEAFFGQGTRLTVV.

This chain joins TRBV7-9 and TRBJ2-7; 11 nucleotides agree with TRBD2. V lost 3 bases, J lost 4 bases, and 8 bases stayed unmatched. The CDR3 runs to 16 residues. CDR1 is SEHNR and CDR2 is FQNEAQ in the germline V gene (reference sequence). CDR3 protein: CASSLGKGLAVYEQYF. CDR3 bases: TGTGCCAGCAGCTTGGGAAAGGGACTAGCGGTTTACGAGCAGTACTTC. The entire variable domain, with the rest obtained from reference TRBV7-9 and TRBJ2-7, is as follows: DTGVSQNPRHKITKRGQNVTFRCDPISEHNRLYWYRQTLGQGPEFLTYFQNEAQLEKSRLLSDRFSAERPKGSFSTLEIQRTEQGDSAMYLCASSLGKGLAVYEQYFGPGTRLTVT.

This clone was recorded only once. The rearrangement uses TRBV6-6 and TRBJ2-3, with 8 bases lining up with TRBD2. The CDR3 is 15 amino acids. CDR1 is MNHNY and CDR2 is SVGAGI in the germline V gene (reference sequence). The V gene end was trimmed by 6 bases and the J gene end by 4 bases; junction bases not matched to a gene: 9. The CDR3: CASRDGGAKSDTQYF. CDR3 in DNA: TGTGCCAGCAGAGACGGGGGGGCAAAGTCAGATACGCAGTATTTT.

The genes are TRBV6-5 and TRBJ2-6; D remains ambiguous. Germline assignment: CDR1 MNHEY and CDR2 SVGAGI. V dropped 5 bases and J dropped 0 bases, with 5 bases sitting between them. This CDR3 has 14 amino acids. CDR3 in amino acids: CASSQVSGANVLTF. CDR3 DNA sequence: TGTGCCAGCAGTCAGGTCTCTGGGGCCAACGTCCTGACTTTC.

This clone is a singleton in its sample. The V and J genes are TRBV11-1 and TRBJ2-1, with D perhaps matching TRBD2 (6 bases). Trimming left V 0 bases short and J 8 bases short, with 20 bases between. The CDR3 is 17 residues long. Germline CDR1 SGHAT, CDR2 FQDESV (reference sequence). This chain's CDR3 is CASSLARGTTKRDEQFF. The DNA of the CDR3 is TGTGCCAGCAGCTTAGCGCGGGGAACCACGAAGCGGGATGAGCAGTTCTTC.

The chain carries TRBV21-1 and TRBJ2-7; no DNA check was done on the table's D call, TRBD2. TRBV21-1 corresponds to a pseudogene. CDR3 length: 15 amino acids. The CDR3 region is CASTPDGESSYEQYV. CDR3 coding DNA: TGTGCCAGCACCCCCGACGGGGAGAGCTCCTACGAGCAGTACGTC.

The V and J genes are TRBV2 and TRBJ2-3, with D possibly TRBD2 on 5 matching bases. The CDR3 runs 18 residues. Per germline, CDR1 SNHLY and CDR2 FYNNEI. V was shortened by 5 bases and J by 3 bases, with 24 bases between the two germline ends. Here the CDR3 DNA reads TGTGCCAGCAGTCCTTGGGCGGGCTCGTCGTTGGGGACAGATACGCAGTATTTT. Translating gives CASSPWAGSSLGTDTQYF.

This clone is a singleton in its sample. The chain couples TRBV19 to TRBJ2-7, with D possibly matching TRBD1 (6 bases). V lost 5 bases to trimming and J lost 0 bases, with 17 bases between them. The CDR3 contains 16 residues. The germline V gene has CDR1 LNHDA and CDR2 SQIVND (reference sequence). CDR3: CASSHLGAANSYEQYF. The CDR3 nucleotides read TGTGCCAGTAGTCATCTGGGGGCAGCCAACTCCTACGAGCAGTACTTC.

The rearrangement links TRBV19 to TRBJ2-1, with 9 positions matching TRBD1. Germline V lookup: CDR1 LNHDA, CDR2 SQIVND (reference sequence). V lost 10 bases and J lost 3; bases outside the gene matches: 10. The CDR3 covers 15 residues. The CDR3 coding sequence is TGTGCCACAAGCCCCGGGACAGGGAACTACAATGAGCAGTTCTTC. It specifies CATSPGTGNYNEQFF.

A single count supports this clone. The chain links TRBV4-1 to TRBJ2-2, with D perhaps matching TRBD1 (6 bases). This CDR3 region has 16 residues. Trimming stripped 2 bases from V and 0 bases from J, with 10 bases between. Germline CDR1 reads MGHRA; CDR2 reads YSYEKL. The DNA of the CDR3 is TGCGCCAGCAGCCAACTGGGACAACCGAACACCGGGGAGCTGTTTTTT. This sequence encodes CASSQLGQPNTGELFF.

The J gene is TRBJ2-3, the V gene TRBV13, with 10 nucleotides matching TRBD2. The CDR3 runs 18 residues. Germline-derived CDR1 and CDR2 are PRHDT and FYEKMQ (reference sequence). J was trimmed by 6 bases and V by 5 bases; bases with no gene match: 17. The CDR3 nucleotides read TGTGCCAGCAGCCCTCCCTATGCTACTAGCGGGATTGCCGATACGCAGTATTTT. Its translation: CASSPPYATSGIADTQYF.

This chain uses TRBV4-2 with TRBJ1-1, with no clear D. Germline V lookup: CDR1 LGHNA, CDR2 YNFKEQ. The ends were cut back, 4 bases at V and 4 bases at J, with 19 bases in the middle. The CDR3 length is 16 residues. DNA for the CDR3: TGTGCCAGCAGCCGGACGCCGAAAGGGTCGGGCACTGAAGCTTTCTTT. Protein: CASSRTPKGSGTEAFF.

The rearrangement uses TRBV28 and TRBJ2-1; D is unclear. This CDR3 is 13 amino acids long. From germline, CDR1 is MDHEN and CDR2 SYDVKM. V lost 5 bases to trimming and J lost 5 bases, with 10 bases between them. CDR3 DNA sequence: TGTGCCAGCAGTCCCCTGCCTCACAATGAGCAGTTCTTC. This codes for CASSPLPHNEQFF.

J is TRBJ2-1 and V is TRBV4-2, with 7 bases matching TRBD1. V lost 2 bases and J lost 4; bases outside the gene matches: 11. CDR1 is LGHNA, CDR2 YNFKEQ, per germline. The CDR3 length is 17 residues. The CDR3 region is CASSQTTGDSAYNEQFF. For the CDR3, the DNA is TGTGCCAGCAGCCAAACCACAGGGGATAGCGCGTACAATGAGCAGTTCTTC.

This clone rates as medium-sized. The sample carries other DNA sequences with the same CDR3. The chain uses TRBV5-6 and TRBJ2-7; 9 nucleotides line up with TRBD1. The V segment lost 2 bases and the J segment 1 base; nucleotides outside the gene matches: 4. Germline loops: CDR1 SGHDT, CDR2 YYEEEE. CDR3 length: 15 residues. CDR3 sequence reads: CASSLQGASSYEQYF. The CDR3 DNA follows: TGTGCCAGCAGCTTACAGGGGGCATCGTCCTACGAGCAGTACTTC. The full variable domain, completed using reference TRBV5-6 and TRBJ2-7, is DAGVTQSPTHLIKTRGQQVTLRCSPKSGHDTVSWYQQALGQGPQFIFQYYEEEERQRGNFPDRFSGHQFPNYSSELNVNALLLGDSALYLCASSLQGASSYEQYFGPGTRLTVT.

This clone was observed a handful of times. The chain uses TRBV29-1 and TRBJ2-2, with no clear D. Per the germline V gene, CDR1 is SQVTM and CDR2 is ANQGSEA. Between the trimmed V and J ends, which lost 4 bases and 7 bases, there was a span of 10 bases. This CDR3 spans 12 amino acids. Here the CDR3 DNA reads TGCAGCGTTGCCCGGTCTGGCGGGGAGCTGTTTTTT. It translates to CSVARSGGELFF.

The chain joins TRBV5-4 to TRBJ2-7, with 7 bases identical to TRBD2. Per germline, CDR1 SGHNT and CDR2 YYREEE (reference sequence). V lost 0 bases to trimming and J lost 3 bases; unmatched junction nucleotides: 3. The CDR3 sequence is 14 residues long. The CDR3 DNA reads as TGTGCCAGCAGCTTGGGGCGGGAGCGCTACGAGCAGTACTTC. Translated: CASSLGRERYEQYF.

The rearrangement joins TRBV28 to TRBJ2-2, with D tentatively TRBD2 (5 bases). This CDR3 is 14 amino acids long. CDR1 MDHEN and CDR2 SYDVKM come from the germline V gene. V was pared by 5 bases and J by 6 bases, with 13 bases between. CDR3 sequence reads: CASSRVMGAGELFF. The DNA of the CDR3 is TGTGCCAGCAGTAGGGTTATGGGAGCCGGGGAGCTGTTTTTT.

The chain links TRBV18 to TRBJ1-4; TRBD1 aligns across 8 bases. Germline V gene lookup returns CDR1 KGHSH and CDR2 LQKENI. The CDR3 extends over 16 amino acids. V shed 2 bases and J 4 bases; nucleotides not matched to a gene: 6. The DNA for the CDR3 is TGTGCCAGCTCACCATTGAGGGACAGGATTAATGAAAAACTGTTTTTT. Translated: CASSPLRDRINEKLFF.

This chain connects TRBV28 to TRBJ1-6; D gene uncertain. The germline V gene encodes CDR1 MDHEN and CDR2 SYDVKM. The CDR3 sequence is 12 residues long. With 7 bases removed from V and 4 bases from J, the gap between germline ends came to 5 bases. Written as DNA, the CDR3 is TGTGCCAGCACTAATTATAATTCACCCCTCCACTTT. Amino acid sequence: CASTNYNSPLHF.

The J gene is TRBJ2-5, the V gene TRBV2; tentatively, D is TRBD1 (7 bases). The CDR3 runs to 14 residues. Germline V gene lookup returns CDR1 SNHLY and CDR2 FYNNEI. The V and J ends lost 6 bases and 1 base respectively, with 12 bases between them. The CDR3 protein is CASRPRDSQETQYF. CDR3 DNA: TGTGCCAGCAGGCCGCGGGACAGCCAAGAGACCCAGTACTTC.